This record concerns one TCR beta chain sequence. Then a second PCR, running roughly 7 to 11 cycles, was carried out with a sample-barcoded 5' primer and a J-beta primer mix. Using its own MiXCR run on the 5' RACE reads, TCRdb lists one record per CDR3 protein. The table shows 850,000 to 1,300,000 distinct CDR3 sequences, with 45% occurring only once. This entry belongs to a study of blood T cells in healthy people across ages. There are 15 residues in the CDR3. CDR1 and CDR2 (germline): SGHRS, YFSETQ. The V gene lost 0 bases and the J gene lost 0 bases, with 8 bases spanning the gap. The TCR comes from a woman between 55 and 75 years old in good health. This chain links TRBV5-1 with TRBJ2-3; no definite D call. The sample consisted of blood. Written as DNA, the CDR3 is TGCGCCAGCAGCTTGGAAGTAATTAGCACAGATACGCAGTATTTT. It encodes CASSLEVISTDTQYF. The full variable domain, its missing parts supplied by reference TRBV5-1 and TRBJ2-3, is KAGVTQTPRYLIKTRGQQVTLSCSPISGHRSVSWYQQTPGQGLQFLFEYFSETQRNKGNFPGRFSGRQFSNSRSEMNVSTLELGDSALYLCASSLEVISTDTQYFGPGTRLTVL.